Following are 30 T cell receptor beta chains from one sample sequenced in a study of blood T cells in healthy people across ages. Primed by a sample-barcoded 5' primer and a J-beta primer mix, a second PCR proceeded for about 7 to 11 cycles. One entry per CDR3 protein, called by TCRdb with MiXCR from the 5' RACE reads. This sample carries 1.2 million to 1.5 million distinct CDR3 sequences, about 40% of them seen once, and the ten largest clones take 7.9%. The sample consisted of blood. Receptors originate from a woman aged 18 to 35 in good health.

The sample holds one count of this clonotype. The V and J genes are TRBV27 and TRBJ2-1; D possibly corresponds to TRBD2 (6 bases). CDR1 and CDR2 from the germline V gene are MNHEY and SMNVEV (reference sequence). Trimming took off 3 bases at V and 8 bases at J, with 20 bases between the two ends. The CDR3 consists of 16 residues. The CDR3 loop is CASSFAPGELPHEQFF. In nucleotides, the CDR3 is TGTGCCAGCAGTTTCGCTCCGGGGGAACTACCGCATGAGCAGTTCTTC.

CDR3 in DNA: TGCGCCAGCAGCTTGGAGCAGGATTCACCCCTCCACTTT. As protein: CASSLEQDSPLHF. The chain has TRBV5-1 and TRBJ1-6; the D is unclear. CDR1 and CDR2 (germline): SGHRS, YFSETQ. The CDR3 runs to 13 residues. Trimming removed 0 bases from V and 8 bases from J, with 6 bases in between.

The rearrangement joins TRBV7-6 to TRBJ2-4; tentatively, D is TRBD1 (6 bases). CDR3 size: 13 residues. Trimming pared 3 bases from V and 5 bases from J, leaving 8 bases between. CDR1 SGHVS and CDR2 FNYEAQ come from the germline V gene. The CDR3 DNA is TGTGCCAGCAGCTTGGGGGCCCAAAACATTCAGTACTTC. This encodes CASSLGAQNIQYF.

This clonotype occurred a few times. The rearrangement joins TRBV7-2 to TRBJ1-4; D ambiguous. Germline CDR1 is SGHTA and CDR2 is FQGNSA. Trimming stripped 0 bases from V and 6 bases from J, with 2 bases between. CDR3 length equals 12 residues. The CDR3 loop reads CASSLADEKLFF. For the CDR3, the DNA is TGTGCCAGCAGCTTAGCGGATGAAAAACTGTTTTTT.

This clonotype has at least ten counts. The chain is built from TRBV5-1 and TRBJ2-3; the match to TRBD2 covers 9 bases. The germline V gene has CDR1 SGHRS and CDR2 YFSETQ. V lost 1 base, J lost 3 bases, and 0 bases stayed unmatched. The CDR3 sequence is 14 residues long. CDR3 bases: TGCGCCAGCAGCTTGAGCGGGAGGACAGATACGCAGTATTTT. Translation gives CASSLSGRTDTQYF.

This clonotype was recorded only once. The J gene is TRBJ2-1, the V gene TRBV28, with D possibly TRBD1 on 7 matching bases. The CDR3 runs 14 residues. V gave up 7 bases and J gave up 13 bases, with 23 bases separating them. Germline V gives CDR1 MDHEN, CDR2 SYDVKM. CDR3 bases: TGTGCCAGCAAACCAACAGGGGAGGCAGAGACCCAGTTCTTC. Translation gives CASKPTGEAETQFF.

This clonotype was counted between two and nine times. CDR3 loop: CASSYRRTGSYEQYF. CDR3 in DNA: TGTGCCAGCAGTTACCGGAGGACAGGCTCCTACGAGCAGTACTTC. The rearrangement joins TRBV6-5 to TRBJ2-7; the match to TRBD1 covers 7 bases. CDR3 length: 15 residues. The V and J ends lost 2 bases and 0 bases, in that order; junction bases with no gene match: 4. Germline lookup yields CDR1 MNHEY and CDR2 SVGAGI.

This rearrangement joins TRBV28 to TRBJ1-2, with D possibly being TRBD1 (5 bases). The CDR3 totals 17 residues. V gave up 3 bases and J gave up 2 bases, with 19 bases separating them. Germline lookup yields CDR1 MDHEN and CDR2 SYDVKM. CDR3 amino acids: CASSLLPVGALNYGYTF. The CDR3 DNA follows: TGTGCCAGCAGTTTGTTGCCGGTCGGGGCTTTAAACTATGGCTACACCTTC.

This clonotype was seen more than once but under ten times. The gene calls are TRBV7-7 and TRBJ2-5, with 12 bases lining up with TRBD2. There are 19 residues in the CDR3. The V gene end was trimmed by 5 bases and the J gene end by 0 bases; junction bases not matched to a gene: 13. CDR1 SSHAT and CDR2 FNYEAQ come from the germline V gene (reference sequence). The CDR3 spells CASSPISRLAGDNQETQYF. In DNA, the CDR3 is TGTGCCAGCAGCCCCATATCTCGACTAGCGGGAGACAACCAAGAGACCCAGTACTTC.

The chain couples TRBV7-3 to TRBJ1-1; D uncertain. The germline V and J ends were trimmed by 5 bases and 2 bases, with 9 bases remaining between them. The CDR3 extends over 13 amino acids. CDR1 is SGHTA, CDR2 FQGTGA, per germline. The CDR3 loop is CASSIQVNTEAFF. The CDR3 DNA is TGTGCCAGCAGCATCCAAGTTAACACTGAAGCTTTCTTT.

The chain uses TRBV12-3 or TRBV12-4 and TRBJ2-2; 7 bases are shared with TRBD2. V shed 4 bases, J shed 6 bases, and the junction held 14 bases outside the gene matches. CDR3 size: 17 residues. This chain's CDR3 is CASSSYLTSLYPGELFF. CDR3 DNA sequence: TGTGCCAGCAGTTCCTACTTGACTAGCCTCTACCCCGGGGAGCTGTTTTTT.

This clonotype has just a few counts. The CDR3 DNA follows: TGTGCCAGCAGTGCCAGGGGGCAGGGAAGACACGAGCAGTACTTC. Amino acids: CASSARGQGRHEQYF. The V and J genes are TRBV6-1 and TRBJ2-7, with 8 bases aligning to TRBD1. The junction had 10 bases not matched to a gene; V was cut back by 4 bases and J by 5 bases. Germline V lookup: CDR1 MNHNS, CDR2 SASEGT. This CDR3 spans 15 amino acids.

The CDR3 sequence: CASSPAAGGRGYTF. CDR3 sequence (DNA): TGTGCCAGCAGCCCCGCAGCAGGGGGTCGTGGCTACACCTTC. The chain carries TRBV6-5 and TRBJ1-2, with 7 bases lining up with TRBD1. Trimming cost V 6 bases and J 7 bases; bases outside gene matches: 11. The CDR3 length is 14 residues. Germline assignment: CDR1 MNHEY and CDR2 SVGAGI.

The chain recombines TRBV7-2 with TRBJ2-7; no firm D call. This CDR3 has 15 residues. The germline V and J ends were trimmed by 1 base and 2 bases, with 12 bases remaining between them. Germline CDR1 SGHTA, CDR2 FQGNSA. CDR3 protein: CASSLGAVGAYEQYF. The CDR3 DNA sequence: TGTGCCAGCAGCTTAGGGGCGGTTGGGGCCTACGAGCAGTACTTC.

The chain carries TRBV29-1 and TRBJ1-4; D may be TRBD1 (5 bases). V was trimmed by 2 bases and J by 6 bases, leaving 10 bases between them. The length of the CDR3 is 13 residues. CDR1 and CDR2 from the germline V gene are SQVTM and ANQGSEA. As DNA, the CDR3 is TGCAGCGTTGAACTTCCGGGGGATGAAAAACTGTTTTTT. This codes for CSVELPGDEKLFF.

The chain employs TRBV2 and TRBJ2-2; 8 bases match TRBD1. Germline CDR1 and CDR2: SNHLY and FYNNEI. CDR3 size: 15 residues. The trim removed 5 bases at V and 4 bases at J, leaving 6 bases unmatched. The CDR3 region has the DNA TGTGCCAGCAGTAACAGGGGGTCGAGCACCGGGGAGCTGTTTTTT. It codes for CASSNRGSSTGELFF.

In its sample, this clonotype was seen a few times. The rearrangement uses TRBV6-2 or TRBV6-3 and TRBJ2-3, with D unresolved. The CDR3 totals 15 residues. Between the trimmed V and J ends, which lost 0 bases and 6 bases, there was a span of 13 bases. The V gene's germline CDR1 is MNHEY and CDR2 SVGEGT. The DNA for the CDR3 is TGTGCCAGCAGTTACTCGGGCTCCACCGGCGATACGCAGTATTTT. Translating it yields CASSYSGSTGDTQYF.

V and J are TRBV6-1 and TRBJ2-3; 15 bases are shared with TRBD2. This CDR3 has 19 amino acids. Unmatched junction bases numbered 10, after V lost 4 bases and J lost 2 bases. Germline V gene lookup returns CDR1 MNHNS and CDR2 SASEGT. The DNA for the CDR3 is TGTGCCAGCAGTGGGCGGACTAGCGGGAGGGCCCGGGACACAGATACGCAGTATTTT. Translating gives CASSGRTSGRARDTDTQYF.

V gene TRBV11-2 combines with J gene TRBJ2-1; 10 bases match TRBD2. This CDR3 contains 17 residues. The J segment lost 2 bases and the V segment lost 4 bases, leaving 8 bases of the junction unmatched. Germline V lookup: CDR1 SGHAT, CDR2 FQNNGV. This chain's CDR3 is CASSSTGLAEAYNEQFF. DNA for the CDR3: TGTGCCAGCAGCTCAACTGGACTAGCGGAGGCCTACAATGAGCAGTTCTTC.

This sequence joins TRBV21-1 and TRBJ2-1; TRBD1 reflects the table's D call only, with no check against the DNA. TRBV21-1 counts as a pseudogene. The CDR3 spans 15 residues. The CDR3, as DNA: TGTGCCAGCAGCCAGAAGGGGGACAGGGCGGGTGAGCAGTTCTTC. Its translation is CASSQKGDRAGEQFF.

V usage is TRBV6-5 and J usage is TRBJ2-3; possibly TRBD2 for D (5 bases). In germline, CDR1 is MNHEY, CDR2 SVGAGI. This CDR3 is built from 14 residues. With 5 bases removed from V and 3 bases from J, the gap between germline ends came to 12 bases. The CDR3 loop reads CASSQAVETDTQYF. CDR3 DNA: TGTGCCAGCAGTCAAGCGGTGGAGACAGATACGCAGTATTTT.

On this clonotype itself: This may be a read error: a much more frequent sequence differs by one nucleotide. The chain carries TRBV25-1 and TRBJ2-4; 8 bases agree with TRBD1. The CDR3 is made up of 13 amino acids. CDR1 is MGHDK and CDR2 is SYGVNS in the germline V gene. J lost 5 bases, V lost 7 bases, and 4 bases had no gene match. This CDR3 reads CASKPTGENIQYF. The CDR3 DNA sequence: TGTGCCAGCAAACCGACAGGGGAAAACATTCAGTACTTC.

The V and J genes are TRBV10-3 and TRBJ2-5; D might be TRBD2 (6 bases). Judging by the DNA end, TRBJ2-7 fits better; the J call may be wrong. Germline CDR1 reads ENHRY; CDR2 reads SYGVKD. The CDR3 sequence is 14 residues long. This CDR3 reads CAISEAGRDYEQYF. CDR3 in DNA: TGTGCCATCAGTGAGGCGGGGCGGGACTACGAGCAGTACTTC.

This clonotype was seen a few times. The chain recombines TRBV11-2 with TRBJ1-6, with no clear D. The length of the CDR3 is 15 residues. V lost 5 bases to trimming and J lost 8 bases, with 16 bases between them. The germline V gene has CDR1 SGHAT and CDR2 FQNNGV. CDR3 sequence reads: CASSRAPSSDSPLHF. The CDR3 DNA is TGTGCCAGCAGCCGCGCGCCGTCGTCGGATTCACCCCTCCACTTT. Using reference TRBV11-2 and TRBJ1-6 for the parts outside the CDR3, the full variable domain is EAGVAQSPRYKIIEKRQSVAFWCNPISGHATLYWYQQILGQGPKLLIQFQNNGVVDDSQLPKDRFSAERLKGVDSTLKIQPAKLEDSAVYLCASSRAPSSDSPLHFGNGTRLTVT.

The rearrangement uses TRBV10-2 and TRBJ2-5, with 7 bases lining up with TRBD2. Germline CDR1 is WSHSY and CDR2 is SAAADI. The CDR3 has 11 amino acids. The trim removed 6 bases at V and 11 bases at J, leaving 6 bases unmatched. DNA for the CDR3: TGCGCCAGCAGAAGGGCGGGGGAGCAGTACTTC. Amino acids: CASRRAGEQYF.

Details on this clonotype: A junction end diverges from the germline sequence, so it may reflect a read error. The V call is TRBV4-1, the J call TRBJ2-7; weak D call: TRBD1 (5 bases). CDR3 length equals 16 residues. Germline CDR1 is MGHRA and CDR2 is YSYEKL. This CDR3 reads CASSQDRDSDMYEQDF. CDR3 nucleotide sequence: TGCGCCAGCAGCCAAGATCGAGACAGCGACATGTACGAGCAGGACTTC.

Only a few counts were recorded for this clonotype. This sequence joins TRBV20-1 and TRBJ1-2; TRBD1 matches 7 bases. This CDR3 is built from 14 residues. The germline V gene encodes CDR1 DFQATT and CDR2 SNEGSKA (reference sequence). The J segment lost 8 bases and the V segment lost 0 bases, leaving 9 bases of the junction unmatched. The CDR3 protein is CSARDLPTGEGYTF. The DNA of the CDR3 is TGCAGTGCTAGAGATCTTCCCACAGGGGAAGGCTACACCTTC.

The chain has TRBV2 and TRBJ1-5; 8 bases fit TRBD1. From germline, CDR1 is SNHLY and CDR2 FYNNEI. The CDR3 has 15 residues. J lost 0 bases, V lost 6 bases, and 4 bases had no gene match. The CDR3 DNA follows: TGTGCCAGCAGGCAACAGGGGGATAGCAATCAGCCCCAGCATTTT. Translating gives CASRQQGDSNQPQHF.

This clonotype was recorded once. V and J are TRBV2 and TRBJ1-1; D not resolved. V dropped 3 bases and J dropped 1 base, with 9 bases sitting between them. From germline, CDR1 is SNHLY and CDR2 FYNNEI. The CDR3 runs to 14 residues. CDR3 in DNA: TGTGCCAGCAGTGATTGGGCAGAGAACACTGAAGCTTTCTTT. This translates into CASSDWAENTEAFF.

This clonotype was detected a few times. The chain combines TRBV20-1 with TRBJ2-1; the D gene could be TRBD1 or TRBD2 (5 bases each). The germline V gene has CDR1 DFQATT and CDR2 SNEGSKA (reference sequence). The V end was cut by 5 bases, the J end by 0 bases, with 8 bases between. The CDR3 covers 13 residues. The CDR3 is CSAEGTSYNEQFF. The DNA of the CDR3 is TGCAGTGCTGAGGGGACCTCCTACAATGAGCAGTTCTTC.